This T cell receptor (beta chain) is from a study of T cells after somatic rescue of genetic block. Generated by immunoSEQ multiplex PCR, the TCRdb table keeps only in-frame clones and is missing some. The sample has approximately 65,000 clones, 85% to 95% seen once. Trimming took 0 bases from V and 2 from J; bases not matched to a gene: 2. CDR3 length: 17 residues. Germline assignment: CDR1 SGHRS and CDR2 YFSETQ. The chain recombines TRBV5-1 with TRBJ2-3, with 14 nucleotides matching TRBD2. The specimen was peripheral blood mononuclear cells (PBMCs). The sequence derives from a middle-aged man. The CDR3 spells CASSLVTSGGATDTQYF. CDR3 in DNA: TGCGCCAGCAGCTTGGTGACTAGCGGGGGGGCCACAGATACGCAGTATTTT.